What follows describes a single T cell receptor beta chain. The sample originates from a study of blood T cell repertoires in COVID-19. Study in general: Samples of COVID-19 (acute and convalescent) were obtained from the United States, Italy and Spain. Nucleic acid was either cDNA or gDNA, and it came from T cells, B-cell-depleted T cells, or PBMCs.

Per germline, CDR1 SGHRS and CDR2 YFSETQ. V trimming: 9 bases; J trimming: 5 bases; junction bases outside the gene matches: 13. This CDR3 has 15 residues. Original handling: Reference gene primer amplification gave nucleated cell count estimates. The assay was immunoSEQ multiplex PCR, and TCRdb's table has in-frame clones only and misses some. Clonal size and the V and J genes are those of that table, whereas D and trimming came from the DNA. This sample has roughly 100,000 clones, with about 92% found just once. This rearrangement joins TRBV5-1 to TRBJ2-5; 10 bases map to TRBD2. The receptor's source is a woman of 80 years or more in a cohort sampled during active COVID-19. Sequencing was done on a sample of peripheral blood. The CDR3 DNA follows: TGCGCCACCTCCCCGGGAGCGGGAGGGCCGGAGACCCAGTACTTC. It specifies CATSPGAGGPETQYF. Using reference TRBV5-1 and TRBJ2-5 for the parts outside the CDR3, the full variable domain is KAGVTQTPRYLIKTRGQQVTLSCSPISGHRSVSWYQQTPGQGLQFLFEYFSETQRNKGNFPGRFSGRQFSNSRSEMNVSTLELGDSALYLCATSPGAGGPETQYFGPGTRLLVL.